This T cell receptor (beta chain) was captured in a study of regulatory T cells in long-lasting Graves disease. Points from the study as a whole: TRBV28, TRBJ1-2 and TRBJ2-5 were favored in persistent disease. Fewer public clonotypes were shared by new patients (roughly 970) than by persistent patients (fewer than 3,000).

V dropped 4 bases and J dropped 4 bases, with 8 bases sitting between them. Germline CDR1 is SGDLS and CDR2 is YYNGEE. The CDR3 loop spans 12 amino acids. For TCR beta, libraries came from iRepertoire HTBI primers and Arm-PCR of CDR3 regions. In TCRdb, the multiplex PCR reads were re-called with MiXCR into one record per CDR3 protein. The sample lists around 250,000 distinct CDR3 sequences; 15% to 20% were seen once. Documented time point: newly diagnosed GD, antithyroid drugs for less than 3 months. Extracted PBMC RNA gave rise to the TCR library. In Xi'an, China, an endocrinology department was the source of patients. This clonotype was seen ten or more times. As yet, its antigen is unknown. A further study also used this sample, focusing on T cells in Graves' hyperthyroidism and ophthalmopathy. In that study: The HTBI set primed first-round TCR CDR3 RT-PCR.

The gene calls are TRBV9 and TRBJ1-2; D not resolved. The sample consisted of peripheral blood mononuclear cells (PBMCs), taken at new diagnosis, from a patient treated with antithyroid drugs. The receptor comes from a woman in her 30s with Graves disease. The CDR3 sequence: CASSTGPYGYTF. CDR3 DNA: TGTGCCAGCAGCACCGGACCCTATGGCTACACCTTC.